This T cell receptor beta chain derives from a study of Ad26.COV2.S vaccination and SARS-CoV-2 variants. Whole-study context: Ad26.COV2.S was injected intramuscularly once or twice, 56 days apart. Findings and limits, study-wide: There was a possibility that the TCR breadth and depth analyses underestimated total T cell responses. In vaccinated individuals, spike-specific CD8+ and CD4+ T cell responses reportedly displayed substantial breadth.

The data were produced by immunoSEQ multiplex PCR, yet TCRdb's version contains in-frame clones alone and is incomplete. The sample has 430,000 or so clones; 89% are singletons. Details on this clone: Antigen: not known.

The CDR3 runs to 15 residues. Germline CDR1 and CDR2: SGHVS and FNYEAQ. Trimming took 7 bases from V and 3 from J, leaving 18 bases between them. The treatment denotes: roughly 18 received Ad26.COV2.S at low or high dose, single or two shots; five or six received placebo; per-sample allocation not given. On day 63 after the first injection, vaccine and placebo recipients gave samples. Donation came from an adult in Boston who was aged 18-55 years. Sequences were derived from peripheral blood, sampled in a trial of Ad26.COV2.S vaccine versus placebo. This clonotype was obtained from a person between 18 and 59 years old who received the Ad26.COV2.S COVID-19 vaccine or a placebo. The chain recombines TRBV7-6 with TRBJ1-1, with D unclear. DNA for the CDR3: TGTGCCAGCAAACCCCATGTGCTGGGTTACACTGAAGCTTTCTTT. It specifies CASKPHVLGYTEAFF.